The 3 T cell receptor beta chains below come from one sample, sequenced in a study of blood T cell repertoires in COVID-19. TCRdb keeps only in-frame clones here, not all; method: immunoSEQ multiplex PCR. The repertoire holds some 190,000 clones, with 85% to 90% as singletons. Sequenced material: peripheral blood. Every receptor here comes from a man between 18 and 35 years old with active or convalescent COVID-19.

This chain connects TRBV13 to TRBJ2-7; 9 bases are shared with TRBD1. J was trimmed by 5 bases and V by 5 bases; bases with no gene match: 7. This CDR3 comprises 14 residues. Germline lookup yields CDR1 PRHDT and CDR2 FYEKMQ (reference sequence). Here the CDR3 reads CASSETDRGDEQYF. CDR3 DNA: TGTGCCAGCAGCGAAACCGACAGGGGGGACGAGCAGTACTTC.

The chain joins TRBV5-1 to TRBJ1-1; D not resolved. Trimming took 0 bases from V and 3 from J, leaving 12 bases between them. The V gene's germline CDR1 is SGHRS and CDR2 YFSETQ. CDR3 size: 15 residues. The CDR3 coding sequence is TGCGCCAGCAGCTTGGCCGGTGTCGGAGACACTGAAGCTTTCTTT. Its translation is CASSLAGVGDTEAFF.

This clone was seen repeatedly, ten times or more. The CDR3 DNA reads TGCGCCAGCAGCCCCCAACAATACAATGAGCAGTTCTTC. Its protein product is CASSPQQYNEQFF. The V call is TRBV4-1, the J call TRBJ2-1; no clear D gene. In germline, CDR1 is MGHRA, CDR2 YSYEKL. Trimming pared 4 bases from V and 4 bases from J, leaving 8 bases between. The CDR3 runs 13 residues.